This TCR beta chain was sequenced for a study of blood T cell repertoires in COVID-19. Study members were between roughly 18 and 90 years old and lived in 20 to 30 US regions. Researchers sorted participants into cohorts using their self-reported clinical history. The protocol was immunoSEQ multiplex PCR, while the TCRdb copy is restricted to in-frame clones and leaves out a portion. The sample lists around 190,000 clones; 85% to 90% were seen once. V trimming: 3 bases; J trimming: 7 bases; junction bases outside the gene matches: 12. The germline gives CDR1 SGDLS, CDR2 YYNGEE. This CDR3 spans 15 amino acids.

This clonotype originated in a woman aged 40 to 55 in a cohort exposed to, infected with or recovered from COVID-19 (not recorded which). V is TRBV9 and J is TRBJ2-7, with 8 nucleotides matching TRBD1. Sequencing was done on a sample of PBMCs or T cells enriched from blood (not recorded which). The CDR3: CASSEQAGGYGEQYF. CDR3 bases: TGTGCCAGCAGCGAACAGGCAGGGGGCTATGGTGAGCAGTACTTC.